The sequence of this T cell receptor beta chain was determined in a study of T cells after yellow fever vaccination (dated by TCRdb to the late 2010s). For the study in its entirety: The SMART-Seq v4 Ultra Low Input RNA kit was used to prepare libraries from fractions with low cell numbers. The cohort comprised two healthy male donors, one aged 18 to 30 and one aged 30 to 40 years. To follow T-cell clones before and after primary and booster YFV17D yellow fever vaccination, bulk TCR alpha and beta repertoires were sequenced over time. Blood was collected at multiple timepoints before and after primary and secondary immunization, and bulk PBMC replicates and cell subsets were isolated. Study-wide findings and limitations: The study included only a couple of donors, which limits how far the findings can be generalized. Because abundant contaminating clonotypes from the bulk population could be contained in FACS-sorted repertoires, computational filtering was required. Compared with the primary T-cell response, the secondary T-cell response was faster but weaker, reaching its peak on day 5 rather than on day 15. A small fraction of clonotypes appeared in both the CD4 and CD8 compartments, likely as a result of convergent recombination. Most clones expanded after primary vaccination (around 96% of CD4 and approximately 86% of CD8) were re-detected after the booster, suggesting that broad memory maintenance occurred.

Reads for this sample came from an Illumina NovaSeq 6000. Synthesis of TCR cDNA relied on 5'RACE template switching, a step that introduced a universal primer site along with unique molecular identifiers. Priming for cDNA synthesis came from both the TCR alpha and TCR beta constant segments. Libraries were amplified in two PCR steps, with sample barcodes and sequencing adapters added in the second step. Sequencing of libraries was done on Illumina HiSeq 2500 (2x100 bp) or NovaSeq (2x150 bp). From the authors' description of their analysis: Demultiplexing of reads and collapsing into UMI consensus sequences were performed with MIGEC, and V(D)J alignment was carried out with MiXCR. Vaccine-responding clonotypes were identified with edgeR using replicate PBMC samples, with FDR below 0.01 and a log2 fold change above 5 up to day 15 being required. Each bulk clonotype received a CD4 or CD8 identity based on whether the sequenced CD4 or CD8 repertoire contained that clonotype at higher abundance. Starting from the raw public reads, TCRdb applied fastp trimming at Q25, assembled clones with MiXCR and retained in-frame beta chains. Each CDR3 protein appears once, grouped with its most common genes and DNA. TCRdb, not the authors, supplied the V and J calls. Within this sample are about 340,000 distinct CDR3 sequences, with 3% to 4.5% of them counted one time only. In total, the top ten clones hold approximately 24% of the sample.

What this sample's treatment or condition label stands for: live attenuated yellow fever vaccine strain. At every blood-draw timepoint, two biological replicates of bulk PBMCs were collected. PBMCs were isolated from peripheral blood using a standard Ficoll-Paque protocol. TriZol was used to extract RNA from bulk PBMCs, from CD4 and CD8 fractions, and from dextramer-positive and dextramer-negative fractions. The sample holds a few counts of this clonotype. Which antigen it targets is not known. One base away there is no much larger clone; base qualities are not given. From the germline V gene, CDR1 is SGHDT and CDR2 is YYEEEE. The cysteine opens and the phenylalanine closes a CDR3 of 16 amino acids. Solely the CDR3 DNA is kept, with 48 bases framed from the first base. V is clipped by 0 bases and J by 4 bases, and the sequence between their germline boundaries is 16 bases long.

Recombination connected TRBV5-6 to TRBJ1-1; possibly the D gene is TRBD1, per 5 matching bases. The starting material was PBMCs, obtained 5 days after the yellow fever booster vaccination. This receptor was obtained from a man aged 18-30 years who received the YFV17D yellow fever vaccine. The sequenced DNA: TGTGCCAGCAGCTTGGTTGGGGGTTGGGTCGGCACTGAAGCTTTCTTT. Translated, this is CASSLVGGWVGTEAFF.